These 29 T cell receptor beta chains came from one sample sequenced in a study of OX40 agonist ivuxolimab in advanced cancers. Data came from immunoSEQ multiplex PCR; TCRdb stores just in-frame clones and leaves some out. The data contain under 20,000 clones, 80% to 90% of them singletons. Sample: CD4+ or CD8+ T cells sorted from blood, taken in a trial of the OX40 agonist ivuxolimab. These receptors were obtained from an adult with an advanced solid tumor such as melanoma, head and neck, liver or kidney cancer.

J is TRBJ1-6 and V is TRBV2, with no clear D. In germline, CDR1 is SNHLY, CDR2 FYNNEI. CDR3 length: 11 amino acids. V was cut by 6 bases and J by 8 bases, with 5 bases left in between. CDR3 nucleotides: TGTGCCAGCAGATTTGATTCACCCCTCCACTTT. This gives the protein CASRFDSPLHF.

This chain uses TRBV25-1 with TRBJ2-5; 8 nucleotides agree with TRBD1. CDR3 length: 16 residues. The junction had 12 bases not matched to a gene; V was cut back by 4 bases and J by 5 bases. The germline V gene encodes CDR1 MGHDK and CDR2 SYGVNS. CDR3 nucleotides: TGTGCCAGCAGTGTAAGGGGGCAGGGGGCGGGGGAGACCCAGTACTTC. It translates to CASSVRGQGAGETQYF.

This chain links TRBV15 with TRBJ2-7, with D possibly matching TRBD1 (5 bases). Germline V CDR1 and CDR2: LNHNV, YYDKDF (reference sequence). V was trimmed by 0 bases and J by 7 bases, leaving 13 bases between them. The CDR3 is 14 residues long. The CDR3 reads CATSRDQGTREQYF. DNA of the CDR3: TGTGCCACCAGCAGAGATCAGGGAACGAGGGAGCAGTACTTC.

V is TRBV7-3 and J is TRBJ1-1; D unclear. The CDR3 is 13 residues long. Trimming took off 1 base at V and 4 bases at J, with 7 bases between the two ends. Germline lookup yields CDR1 SGHTA and CDR2 FQGTGA. The CDR3 here is CASSLREGTEAFF. The DNA of the CDR3 is TGTGCCAGCAGCTTAAGGGAGGGCACTGAAGCTTTCTTT. Complete variable domain (other parts from reference TRBV7-3 and TRBJ1-1): GAGVSQTPSNKVTEKGKYVELRCDPISGHTALYWYRQSLGQGPEFLIYFQGTGAADDSGLPNDRFFAVRPEGSVSTLKIQRTERGDSAVYLCASSLREGTEAFFGQGTRLTVV.

This clone has only one observation. The chain's CDR3 is CASSDWSSGANVLTF. CDR3 sequence (DNA): TGTGCCAGCAGTGATTGGTCCTCTGGGGCCAACGTCCTGACTTTC. The genes are TRBV2 and TRBJ2-6, with no clear D. This CDR3 comprises 15 residues. Trimming removed 3 bases at V and 0 bases at J, with 6 bases between. Germline CDR1 and CDR2: SNHLY and FYNNEI.

J is TRBJ2-3 and V is TRBV9, with 15 bases that match TRBD2. The V gene end was trimmed by 3 bases and the J gene end by 1 base; junction bases not matched to a gene: 6. Per germline, CDR1 SGDLS and CDR2 YYNGEE. The CDR3 covers 18 residues. The CDR3 here is CASSAGLAGGYGTDTQYF. The DNA for the CDR3 is TGTGCCAGCAGCGCCGGACTAGCGGGAGGGTACGGCACAGATACGCAGTATTTT.

The V gene is TRBV11-1, the J gene TRBJ1-2; TRBD1 is a possible D gene (6 bases). V gave up 5 bases and J gave up 8 bases, with 15 bases separating them. There are 13 residues in the CDR3. Germline loops: CDR1 SGHAT, CDR2 FQDESV (reference sequence). As DNA, the CDR3 is TGTGCCAGCAGCCGGGACACGGCGATGGGCTACACCTTC. Translated, it gives CASSRDTAMGYTF. The whole variable domain, filled in from reference TRBV11-1 and TRBJ1-2, reads EAEVAQSPRYKITEKSQAVAFWCDPISGHATLYWYRQILGQGPELLVQFQDESVVDDSQLPKDRFSAERLKGVDSTLKIQPAELGDSAMYLCASSRDTAMGYTFGSGTRLTVV.

This chain uses TRBV4-3 with TRBJ1-2; TRBD1 matches at 7 bases. Germline loops: CDR1 LGHNA, CDR2 YSLEER. With 0 bases clipped from V and 4 bases from J, the junction kept 11 bases outside the gene matches. The CDR3 consists of 17 residues. CDR3 nucleotides: TGCGCCAGCAGCCAAGACAGAGGGCACAGGGGTGGCTATGGCTACACCTTC. Amino acid sequence: CASSQDRGHRGGYGYTF.

In its sample, this clone was seen once. V gene TRBV7-3 combines with J gene TRBJ2-5; 7 bases are a match to TRBD1. The CDR3 sequence is 16 residues long. The trim removed 1 base at V and 2 bases at J, leaving 7 bases unmatched. Germline CDR1 and CDR2: SGHTA and FQGTGA. CDR3 sequence reads: CASSLIGTGVQETQYF. Here the CDR3 DNA reads TGTGCCAGCAGCTTAATCGGTACAGGGGTACAAGAGACCCAGTACTTC.

V usage is TRBV18 and J usage is TRBJ1-2, with D possibly matching TRBD1 (5 bases). The V end lost 2 bases, the J end lost 0 bases, and 13 bases lay between the germline ends. This CDR3 region has 16 residues. From germline, CDR1 is KGHSH and CDR2 LQKENI. CDR3 sequence (DNA): TGTGCCAGCTCACCAACCGGGACGACCACTAACTATGGCTACACCTTC. This translates into CASSPTGTTTNYGYTF.

The chain employs TRBV5-1 and TRBJ2-5; D is undetermined. The V and J ends lost 1 base and 1 base respectively, with 11 bases between them. This CDR3 is built from 15 residues. Germline V lookup: CDR1 SGHRS, CDR2 YFSETQ. CDR3 nucleotides: TGCGCCAGCAGCTTGTCGGACGGACGCCAAGAGACCCAGTACTTC. This sequence encodes CASSLSDGRQETQYF.

This clone showed up just once. This chain uses TRBV7-9 with TRBJ1-3, with D perhaps matching TRBD1 (5 bases). CDR3 length: 15 amino acids. Trimming took off 3 bases at V and 2 bases at J, with 11 bases between the two ends. Germline CDR1 and CDR2: SEHNR and FQNEAQ (reference sequence). CDR3 sequence reads: CASSFRGEAGNTIYF. DNA of the CDR3: TGTGCCAGCAGCTTCCGGGGGGAAGCTGGAAACACCATATATTTT.

The V and J genes are TRBV4-3 and TRBJ2-7, with no clear D. The V gene lost 3 bases and the J gene lost 0 bases, with 18 bases spanning the gap. This CDR3 is built from 17 residues. The germline gives CDR1 LGHNA, CDR2 YSLEER. The CDR3 DNA reads TGCGCCAGCAGCCAGGCCTTCGTCGGGTCCTCCTCCTACGAGCAGTACTTC. Residues: CASSQAFVGSSSYEQYF.

This clone was seen only a few times. The chain is built from TRBV5-6 and TRBJ2-3, with TRBD2 as a possible D gene (6 bases). Germline V CDR1 and CDR2: SGHDT, YYEEEE. This CDR3 is 18 amino acids long. Trimming pared 1 base from V and 0 bases from J, leaving 18 bases between. CDR3 residues: CASSLLPGAAGSTDTQYF. In nucleotides, the CDR3 is TGTGCCAGCAGCTTGTTGCCCGGGGCGGCGGGGAGCACAGATACGCAGTATTTT.

The chain joins TRBV6-5 to TRBJ1-5; D not certain. The CDR3 consists of 15 residues. V lost 7 bases to trimming and J lost 0 bases, with 13 bases between them. Germline CDR1 MNHEY, CDR2 SVGAGI. The CDR3 DNA is TGTGCCAGCAAAGACATAATGAATAGCAATCAGCCCCAGCATTTT. It translates to CASKDIMNSNQPQHF.

Only a few counts were recorded for this clone. The chain links TRBV5-6 to TRBJ1-2, with D tentatively TRBD1 (5 bases). V was trimmed by 5 bases and J by 8 bases, leaving 13 bases between them. This CDR3 has 12 amino acids. Looked up from germline, CDR1 is SGHDT and CDR2 is YYEEEE. As DNA, the CDR3 is TGTGCCAGCAGAGGGACCACGGAAGGCTACACCTTC. Translating it yields CASRGTTEGYTF.

The chain is built from TRBV30 and TRBJ2-7; TRBD2 agrees at 12 bases. Germline loops: CDR1 GTSNPN, CDR2 SVGIG (reference sequence). The CDR3 spans 14 residues. Trimming took 4 bases from V and 6 from J; bases not matched to a gene: 7. This CDR3 reads CAWTRLAGEGEQYF. CDR3 nucleotides: TGTGCCTGGACCCGACTAGCGGGAGAAGGCGAGCAGTACTTC.

The chain links TRBV2 to TRBJ1-1; D unresolved. This CDR3 is built from 15 residues. The V end was cut by 7 bases, the J end by 1 base, with 16 bases between. Looked up from germline, CDR1 is SNHLY and CDR2 is FYNNEI. The CDR3 loop is CASTPRVAENTEAFF. The CDR3 region has the DNA TGTGCCAGCACCCCAAGAGTGGCCGAGAACACTGAAGCTTTCTTT.

The chain is built from TRBV30 and TRBJ2-7, with 8 bases that match TRBD1. Germline trimming cut 5 bases from V and 1 base from J; bases unmatched to any gene: 7. The CDR3 has 14 residues. The germline gives CDR1 GTSNPN, CDR2 SVGIG (reference sequence). CDR3 nucleotide sequence: TGTGCCTGGGGAAGACAGGGGTTATCCTACGAGCAGTACTTC. Translation gives CAWGRQGLSYEQYF.

In its sample, this clone was seen a few times. CDR3 region: CASRPRGGITGELFF. CDR3 in DNA: TGTGCCAGCAGACCTCGGGGGGGCATCACCGGGGAGCTGTTTTTT. V usage is TRBV6-5 and J usage is TRBJ2-2, with 8 bases identical to TRBD2. After removal of 6 bases from V and 4 bases from J, the junction contained 7 bases not matched to a gene. The CDR3 runs 15 residues. From germline, CDR1 is MNHEY and CDR2 SVGAGI.

The J gene is TRBJ1-1, the V gene TRBV6-5, with a weak D call TRBD1 (5 bases). The germline V gene encodes CDR1 MNHEY and CDR2 SVGAGI. The germline V and J ends were trimmed by 6 bases and 1 base, with 12 bases remaining between them. This CDR3 has 14 amino acids. CDR3 bases: TGTGCCAGCAGCATAACAGGACAGAACACTGAAGCTTTCTTT. Protein sequence: CASSITGQNTEAFF.

The chain joins TRBV19 to TRBJ2-1; 8 nucleotides match TRBD2. This CDR3 comprises 15 residues. With V trimmed by 6 bases and J by 1 base, 5 bases remained unmatched. Germline CDR1 and CDR2: LNHDA and SQIVND (reference sequence). The CDR3 is CASSVLAGSYNEQFF. The DNA for the CDR3 is TGTGCCAGTAGCGTCCTAGCGGGTTCCTACAATGAGCAGTTCTTC.

The genes are TRBV4-3 and TRBJ1-1; TRBD1 is a possible D gene (5 bases). This CDR3 is built from 14 residues. CDR1 is LGHNA, CDR2 YSLEER, per germline. V lost 0 bases and J lost 7, with 12 bases in between. Here the CDR3 DNA reads TGCGCCAGCAGCCAAGAGGCAGGGTCTGGTGAAGCTTTCTTT. Protein sequence: CASSQEAGSGEAFF.

The CDR3 region has the DNA TGTGCCAGCAGCCGTGGACTAGCGGGAGAAGCGGCCGGGGAGCTGTTTTTT. It encodes CASSRGLAGEAAGELFF. V and J are TRBV7-2 and TRBJ2-2, with TRBD2 identical over 13 bases. This CDR3 has 17 residues. CDR1 and CDR2 (germline): SGHTA, FQGNSA. The trim removed 5 bases at V and 6 bases at J, leaving 9 bases unmatched.

The gene calls are TRBV4-3 and TRBJ2-3; D gene ambiguous. There are 14 residues in the CDR3. The germline V gene has CDR1 LGHNA and CDR2 YSLEER. V was trimmed by 0 bases and J by 2 bases, leaving 6 bases between them. The CDR3 protein is CASSQDRFTDTQYF. The CDR3 DNA reads TGCGCCAGCAGCCAAGACAGGTTCACAGATACGCAGTATTTT.

The V call is TRBV19, the J call TRBJ2-2, with D hard to call. The CDR3 is 18 amino acids. Trimming left V 5 bases short and J 5 bases short, with 24 bases between. The germline V gene encodes CDR1 LNHDA and CDR2 SQIVND (reference sequence). Here the CDR3 reads CASSALGSHTLGTGELFF. Written as DNA, the CDR3 is TGTGCCAGTAGTGCCCTAGGATCTCACACCCTGGGGACCGGGGAGCTGTTTTTT. Full variable domain (missing parts from reference TRBV19 and TRBJ2-2): DGGITQSPKYLFRKEGQNVTLSCEQNLNHDAMYWYRQDPGQGLRLIYYSQIVNDFQKGDIAEGYSVSREKKESFPLTVTSAQKNPTAFYLCASSALGSHTLGTGELFFGEGSRLTVL.

The chain joins TRBV6-6 to TRBJ2-2, with D hard to call. The germline V and J ends were trimmed by 4 bases and 0 bases, with 3 bases remaining between them. CDR3 length: 13 residues. Germline lookup yields CDR1 MNHNY and CDR2 SVGAGI (reference sequence). For the CDR3, the DNA is TGTGCCAGCAGTTCGGCGAACACCGGGGAGCTGTTTTTT. Amino acid sequence: CASSSANTGELFF.

J is TRBJ1-1 and V is TRBV28; tentatively, D is TRBD1 (5 bases). V dropped 8 bases and J dropped 0 bases, with 16 bases sitting between them. The CDR3 is 15 amino acids. Germline CDR1 is MDHEN and CDR2 is SYDVKM. CDR3 loop: CASPPPGKMNTEAFF. For the CDR3, the DNA is TGTGCCAGCCCCCCCCCAGGGAAAATGAACACTGAAGCTTTCTTT.

The chain combines TRBV5-4 with TRBJ1-1; D is possibly TRBD1 (5 bases). CDR3 length: 14 residues. V was trimmed by 0 bases and J by 1 base, leaving 7 bases between them. Per the germline V gene, CDR1 is SGHNT and CDR2 is YYREEE (reference sequence). The CDR3 sequence is CASSLDRSNTEAFF. CDR3 nucleotide sequence: TGTGCCAGCAGCTTGGACAGGTCGAACACTGAAGCTTTCTTT.